This T cell receptor (beta chain) stems from a study of shared clonotypes between healthy human individuals. On the study more broadly: Each donor had three CD4 naive, three CD4 memory, two CD8 naive and one CD8 memory plate.

The CDR3 contains 17 residues. The V end was cut by 4 bases, the J end by 0 bases, with 16 bases between. Per germline, CDR1 SNHLY and CDR2 FYNNEI. Naive CD8 cells, CD45RO-negative and positively selected for CCR7, excluded terminally differentiated effector memory CD45RA+ cells. Concerning this clone itself: What it binds is not known.

Findings and caveats of the study: A handful of donors shared 4.5% to 6.5% of their naive CD4 clonotypes. Among non-shared clonotypes, generation probabilities were lower than among those shared by all four donors.

A roughly 200 ng quantity of DNA, 25,000 to 30,000 T cell genomes, went into the sorted-subset replicate PCRs. Measured with immunoSEQ multiplex PCR; TCRdb has only the in-frame clones, and not every one. This sample has around 2,100,000 clones, with about 94% found just once. This sequence originates from a man aged 18 to 30 in good health. The chain recombines TRBV2 with TRBJ1-5; possibly TRBD1 for D (5 bases). Sequenced input: naive CD8+ T cells sorted from blood. CDR3 in amino acids: CASSGQPVGDSNQPQHF. The CDR3 bases are TGTGCCAGCAGTGGACAGCCCGTCGGGGATAGCAATCAGCCCCAGCATTTT.